This entry lists 24 T cell receptor beta chains sequenced from one sample in a study of blood T cell repertoires in COVID-19. Profiling relied on immunoSEQ multiplex PCR, and the TCRdb table lists in-frame clones only, not all of them. Altogether 200,000 to 300,000 clones are present, just under 90% being singletons, with the ten largest covering over 3.5%. What was sequenced was peripheral blood. These receptors were collected from a woman aged 40 to 50 with acute or convalescent COVID-19.

This rearrangement joins TRBV19 to TRBJ1-2; D uncertain. The CDR3 has 15 amino acids. V gave up 0 bases and J gave up 2 bases, with 10 bases separating them. Germline CDR1 and CDR2: LNHDA and SQIVND (reference sequence). The CDR3 bases are TGTGCCAGTAGTATAGAAGCAGGCGCCAACTATGGCTACACCTTC. Amino acid sequence: CASSIEAGANYGYTF.

The CDR3 bases are TGTGCCAGCAGCTTTGGCGGAGCAGCAACTAATGAAAAACTGTTTTTT. Protein: CASSFGGAATNEKLFF. The chain combines TRBV5-4 with TRBJ1-4; D remains unclear. V was trimmed by 2 bases and J by 0 bases, leaving 11 bases between them. CDR1 and CDR2 (germline): SGHNT, YYREEE (reference sequence). The CDR3 is 16 amino acids.

The chain carries TRBV5-4 and TRBJ1-4; the match to TRBD1 covers 7 bases. V lost 0 bases, J lost 13 bases, and 12 bases stayed unmatched. From germline, CDR1 is SGHNT and CDR2 YYREEE (reference sequence). The CDR3 contains 15 residues. This CDR3 reads CASSLARTGPSRLFF. The CDR3 region has the DNA TGTGCCAGCAGCTTGGCCAGGACAGGTCCCTCGAGACTGTTTTTT.

V usage is TRBV20-1 and J usage is TRBJ2-1, with 16 bases that match TRBD2. The CDR3 is made up of 19 amino acids. CDR1 and CDR2 from the germline V gene are DFQATT and SNEGSKA (reference sequence). Trimming took 3 bases from V and 4 from J; bases not matched to a gene: 12. The CDR3 spells CSASPGLAGGGLRYNEQFF. The CDR3, as DNA: TGCAGTGCTAGTCCGGGACTAGCGGGGGGGGGTTTGAGGTACAATGAGCAGTTCTTC.

The J gene is TRBJ2-1, the V gene TRBV27, with 13 bases fitting TRBD2. Germline CDR1 MNHEY, CDR2 SMNVEV (reference sequence). V lost 5 bases and J lost 8; bases outside the gene matches: 12. The CDR3 has 17 residues. The CDR3 loop is CASSPTSGGAPTDEQFF. CDR3 DNA sequence: TGTGCCAGCAGTCCTACTAGCGGGGGGGCCCCCACCGATGAGCAGTTCTTC.

The rearrangement links TRBV2 to TRBJ1-3; 8 positions agree with TRBD1. The CDR3 runs to 18 residues. The junction had 16 bases not matched to a gene; V was cut back by 5 bases and J by 4 bases. Per germline, CDR1 SNHLY and CDR2 FYNNEI. The CDR3: CASSLTKAGQGSGNTIYF. Written as DNA, the CDR3 is TGTGCCAGCAGTCTAACCAAAGCCGGACAGGGATCGGGAAACACCATATATTTT.

The V gene is TRBV2, the J gene TRBJ1-5; D perhaps matches TRBD1 (5 bases). V lost 0 bases to trimming and J lost 7 bases, with 10 bases between them. Germline CDR1 reads SNHLY; CDR2 reads FYNNEI. This CDR3 is 14 amino acids long. The CDR3 region is CASSEAGGGQPQHF. In nucleotides, the CDR3 is TGTGCCAGCAGTGAAGCTGGGGGGGGGCAGCCCCAGCATTTT. Filled out from reference TRBV2 and TRBJ1-5, the complete variable domain reads EPEVTQTPSHQVTQMGQEVILRCVPISNHLYFYWYRQILGQKVEFLVSFYNNEISEKSEIFDDQFSVERPDGSNFTLKIRSTKLEDSAMYFCASSEAGGGQPQHFGDGTRLSIL.

V usage is TRBV4-1 and J usage is TRBJ2-5; D not certain. Deletions cut 4 bases from V and 1 base from J, with 7 bases between. Per the germline V gene, CDR1 is MGHRA and CDR2 is YSYEKL. This CDR3 is built from 13 residues. The CDR3 here is CASSRSIQETQYF. The CDR3 nucleotides read TGCGCCAGCAGCCGAAGCATCCAAGAGACCCAGTACTTC.

V and J are TRBV5-6 and TRBJ1-4; D is undetermined. CDR1 and CDR2 from the germline V gene are SGHDT and YYEEEE. V was clipped by 1 base and J by 3 bases, with 10 bases between them. This CDR3 has 15 residues. The CDR3 sequence: CASSLLRESNEKLFF. CDR3 DNA sequence: TGTGCCAGCAGCTTGTTAAGGGAGTCTAATGAAAAACTGTTTTTT.

V gene TRBV11-2 combines with J gene TRBJ1-1; 7 bases match TRBD1. V was pared by 5 bases and J by 2 bases, with 8 bases of the junction left unmatched. The CDR3 has 15 residues. CDR1 is SGHAT, CDR2 FQNNGV, per germline. As DNA, the CDR3 is TGTGCCAGCAGCCAAGCCAGGGGGTTTAACACTGAAGCTTTCTTT. The encoded protein is CASSQARGFNTEAFF.

This clone has just a few counts. This chain joins TRBV12-3 or TRBV12-4 and TRBJ1-2, with D possibly being TRBD1 (5 bases). V dropped 5 bases and J dropped 6 bases, with 10 bases sitting between them. CDR3 length equals 12 residues. The CDR3 spells CASSGGYDGYTF. The DNA of the CDR3 is TGTGCCAGCAGTGGGGGGTACGATGGCTACACCTTC.

CDR3 residues: CASSITGTSQETQYF. The CDR3 nucleotides are TGTGCCAGCAGCATCACCGGGACTTCCCAAGAGACCCAGTACTTC. The rearrangement links TRBV6-5 to TRBJ2-5; the D gene is possibly TRBD2 (6 bases). CDR3 size: 15 residues. Trimming cost V 6 bases and J 1 base, with 15 bases left between them. The germline CDR1 and CDR2 sequences are MNHEY and SVGAGI.

The V and J genes are TRBV27 and TRBJ1-2; D gene unclear. V lost 7 bases and J lost 4, with 13 bases in between. This CDR3 contains 13 residues. Germline V gives CDR1 MNHEY, CDR2 SMNVEV (reference sequence). The CDR3 sequence is CASTRGMGYGYTF. The CDR3 nucleotides read TGTGCCAGCACCCGAGGGATGGGCTATGGCTACACCTTC.

This chain uses TRBV11-1 with TRBJ1-1; D unresolved. This CDR3 has 14 residues. Trimming cost V 1 base and J 0 bases, with 6 bases left between them. Germline loops: CDR1 SGHAT, CDR2 FQDESV (reference sequence). The CDR3 reads CASSLGRLNTEAFF. In DNA form, the CDR3 reads TGTGCCAGCAGCTTAGGGCGGCTGAACACTGAAGCTTTCTTT.

The chain recombines TRBV11-2 with TRBJ2-4; TRBD2 might be the D (6 bases). The length of the CDR3 is 16 residues. CDR1 and CDR2 (germline): SGHAT, FQNNGV. The germline V and J ends were trimmed by 4 bases and 6 bases, with 19 bases remaining between them. The CDR3 DNA reads TGTGCCAGCAGCTCCCTTATGACCGGGACTCTAAACATTCAGTACTTC. Translation gives CASSSLMTGTLNIQYF. Drawing the rest from reference TRBV11-2 and TRBJ2-4, the complete variable domain is EAGVAQSPRYKIIEKRQSVAFWCNPISGHATLYWYQQILGQGPKLLIQFQNNGVVDDSQLPKDRFSAERLKGVDSTLKIQPAKLEDSAVYLCASSSLMTGTLNIQYFGAGTRLSVL.

This clone has a handful of counts. V gene TRBV2 combines with J gene TRBJ1-1; the match to TRBD1 covers 7 bases. This CDR3 region has 15 residues. The trim removed 5 bases at V and 6 bases at J, leaving 12 bases unmatched. Germline V CDR1 and CDR2: SNHLY, FYNNEI. The CDR3 coding sequence is TGTGCCAGCAGTCGAACCGGGACAGTAGGAGCTGAAGCTTTCTTT. Encoded protein: CASSRTGTVGAEAFF.

The chain couples TRBV3-1 (or the pseudogene TRBV3-2) to TRBJ2-5; D is possibly TRBD1 (5 bases). Per germline, CDR1 LGHDT and CDR2 YNNKEL (reference sequence). The CDR3 loop spans 14 amino acids. The V and J ends lost 4 bases and 1 base respectively, with 10 bases between them. CDR3 in DNA: TGTGCCAGCAGCCTTCTAGGGGTCCAAGAGACCCAGTACTTC. This translates into CASSLLGVQETQYF.

This chain connects TRBV4-1 to TRBJ1-5, with D tentatively TRBD1 (6 bases). V lost 4 bases, J lost 6 bases, and 16 bases lay in between. Germline CDR1 reads MGHRA; CDR2 reads YSYEKL. This CDR3 has 15 amino acids. The CDR3 coding sequence is TGCGCCAGCAGCCCAACGACAGGAAATGGTCAGCCCCAGCATTTT. It yields the protein CASSPTTGNGQPQHF.

V gene TRBV30 combines with J gene TRBJ2-5; a possible D gene is TRBD1 (7 bases). This CDR3 comprises 15 residues. V dropped 2 bases and J dropped 2 bases, with 15 bases sitting between them. Germline assignment: CDR1 GTSNPN and CDR2 SVGIG (reference sequence). CDR3 residues: CAWSRQGSGQETQYF. CDR3 sequence (DNA): TGTGCCTGGAGTCGACAGGGTAGCGGACAAGAGACCCAGTACTTC.

This rearrangement joins TRBV3-1 (or the pseudogene TRBV3-2) to TRBJ1-6; TRBD1 agrees at 10 bases. CDR3 length: 14 amino acids. Germline V lookup: CDR1 LGHDT, CDR2 YNNKEL (reference sequence). The trim removed 1 base at V and 9 bases at J, leaving 0 bases unmatched. The CDR3 spells CASSQGTGGSPLHF. The CDR3 nucleotides are TGTGCCAGCAGCCAAGGGACAGGGGGTTCACCCCTCCACTTT.

The chain combines TRBV7-6 with TRBJ1-1; maybe TRBD1 (6 bases). The CDR3 is 15 residues long. Germline CDR1 SGHVS, CDR2 FNYEAQ. V was clipped by 7 bases and J by 3 bases, with 18 bases between them. The CDR3: CASTAPGGHDTEAFF. CDR3 DNA: TGTGCCAGCACCGCCCCCGGGGGGCATGACACTGAAGCTTTCTTT.

This clone was observed once. V gene TRBV3-1 (or the pseudogene TRBV3-2) combines with J gene TRBJ2-1; TRBD1 aligns across 8 bases. J lost 10 bases, V lost 3 bases, and 5 bases had no gene match. In germline, CDR1 is LGHDT, CDR2 YNNKEL (reference sequence). The CDR3 spans 13 residues. The CDR3 spells CASSQHGTGEQFF. The CDR3 DNA is TGTGCCAGCAGCCAGCACGGGACAGGAGAGCAGTTCTTC.

The chain joins TRBV7-2 to TRBJ2-3; D is possibly TRBD1 (7 bases). Germline V gene lookup returns CDR1 SGHTA and CDR2 FQGNSA. Trimming stripped 5 bases from V and 4 bases from J, with 10 bases between. This CDR3 region has 13 residues. This chain's CDR3 is CASSARGADTQYF. In DNA, the CDR3 is TGTGCCAGCAGCGCCAGGGGGGCAGATACGCAGTATTTT.

This chain uses TRBV5-1 with TRBJ1-3; D may be TRBD1 (6 bases). Germline V gene sequence: CDR1 SGHRS, CDR2 YFSETQ. With 0 bases removed from V and 4 bases from J, the gap between germline ends came to 11 bases. The CDR3 is 15 residues long. In DNA form, the CDR3 reads TGCGCCAGCAGCTTGGACGGGACACCGGGAAACACCATATATTTT. Its protein is CASSLDGTPGNTIYF. Together with reference TRBV5-1 and TRBJ1-3, the CDR3 gives the full variable domain: KAGVTQTPRYLIKTRGQQVTLSCSPISGHRSVSWYQQTPGQGLQFLFEYFSETQRNKGNFPGRFSGRQFSNSRSEMNVSTLELGDSALYLCASSLDGTPGNTIYFGEGSWLTVV.